The sequence of this T cell receptor (beta chain) was determined in a study of CXCR3-negative and CXCR3-positive naive CD8 T cells. Study-level findings and limits: TRBV-TRBJ usage was alike in naive CXCR3-negative and CXCR3-positive cells but differed in memory cells. Naive cells with CXCR3 showed TRB CDR3s that were more hydrophobic than those in CXCR3-negative naive cells.

The CD45RO-CCR7+CD27+CD95- phenotype denoted naive CD8+ T cells. UMI-tagged TRB cDNA libraries were built via 5' RACE. TCRdb derives one entry per CDR3 protein from the 5' RACE reads, leaving out DNA. The table lists under 150,000 distinct CDR3 sequences. The CDR3 extends over 14 amino acids. CDR1 MDHEN and CDR2 SYDVKM come from the germline V gene. On this clonotype itself: Its specificity is not known.

The genes are TRBV28 and TRBJ1-1. Sequencing was performed on naive CXCR3+ CD8+ T cells from blood. Subset in this sample: CD45RO-CCR7+CD27+CD95- naive CD8+ T cells expressing CXCR3 (TNR3+). This TCR was sampled from a human donor in good health. Some clones in this sample may be carry-over from other donors' samples. Here the CDR3 reads CASSEIAGGTEAFF.